The next 8 T cell receptor beta chains were all read from a single sample in a study of blood T cell repertoires in COVID-19. Only in-frame clones appear in the TCRdb table, and some are missing; sequencing was by immunoSEQ multiplex PCR. The table shows hundreds of thousands of clones, with about 87% occurring only once. The sample comprised peripheral blood. Receptors originate from a woman aged 70-85 years with COVID-19, enrolled during active disease.

This clone was seen only once. The rearrangement links TRBV27 to TRBJ2-6, with 8 bases fitting TRBD1. Germline CDR1 reads MNHEY; CDR2 reads SMNVEV (reference sequence). The V and J ends lost 5 bases and 0 bases, in that order; junction bases with no gene match: 6. CDR3 length equals 17 residues. The CDR3 region has the DNA TGTGCCAGCAGTCAAATTACAGGGGGCTCTGGGGCCAACGTCCTGACTTTC. It yields the protein CASSQITGGSGANVLTF.

This clone was seen a single time. The chain combines TRBV19 with TRBJ2-3; TRBD2 aligns across 9 bases. Trimming removed 4 bases from V and 6 bases from J; junction bases left unmatched: 8. The CDR3 is made up of 15 amino acids. CDR1 LNHDA and CDR2 SQIVND come from the germline V gene (reference sequence). The CDR3 nucleotides are TGTGCCAGTAGTAGCGGGAGGGCCTATTTGGATACGCAGTATTTT. It is translated as CASSSGRAYLDTQYF.

This clone has ten or more counts. The rearrangement uses TRBV4-2 and TRBJ2-3; maybe TRBD1 (6 bases). The CDR3 runs to 18 residues. The V and J ends lost 0 bases and 0 bases respectively, with 16 bases between them. The V gene's germline CDR1 is LGHNA and CDR2 YNFKEQ. In nucleotides, the CDR3 is TGTGCCAGCAGCCAAGATTTGGGGACACCGACTAGCACAGATACGCAGTATTTT. Translating it yields CASSQDLGTPTSTDTQYF.

This rearrangement joins TRBV5-1 to TRBJ2-7; the D gene is possibly TRBD2 (5 bases). The CDR3 sequence is 15 residues long. Germline values: CDR1 SGHRS, CDR2 YFSETQ. Trimming stripped 0 bases from V and 3 bases from J, with 13 bases between. The CDR3 DNA sequence: TGCGCCAGCAGCTTGGACTCGGGGAGACTCTACGAGCAGTACTTC. It specifies CASSLDSGRLYEQYF.

This chain links TRBV3-1 (or the pseudogene TRBV3-2) with TRBJ2-7; D is possibly TRBD2 (5 bases). Trimming removed 1 base at V and 3 bases at J, with 13 bases between. This CDR3 region has 15 residues. CDR1 LGHDT and CDR2 YNNKEL come from the germline V gene (reference sequence). CDR3 region: CASSQGPGVLYEQYF. CDR3 DNA sequence: TGTGCCAGCAGCCAAGGCCCCGGGGTACTCTACGAGCAGTACTTC.

The chain has TRBV2 and TRBJ2-5; TRBD2 is a possible D gene (5 bases). V lost 6 bases, J lost 3 bases, and 17 bases lay in between. Germline values: CDR1 SNHLY, CDR2 FYNNEI. CDR3 length equals 15 residues. DNA of the CDR3: TGTGCCAGCAGATTAACTAGTTTCCAAAAAGAGACCCAGTACTTC. Translated: CASRLTSFQKETQYF.

The rearrangement uses TRBV14 and TRBJ2-1; 13 bases are shared with TRBD2. The CDR3 has 16 amino acids. CDR1 SGHDN and CDR2 FVKESK come from the germline V gene. The V segment lost 4 bases and the J segment 4 bases; nucleotides outside the gene matches: 4. The CDR3 nucleotides read TGTGCCAGCAGCCTTAGGACTAGCGGGAGATACAATGAGCAGTTCTTC. Translated: CASSLRTSGRYNEQFF.

The chain recombines TRBV29-1 with TRBJ2-7; D call uncertain. The CDR3 consists of 13 residues. CDR1 is SQVTM, CDR2 ANQGSEA, per germline. Trimming pared 4 bases from V and 5 bases from J, leaving 15 bases between. CDR3 in DNA: TGCAGCGTTGGAGTCCCCAGGATCCACGAGCAGTACTTC. Translated: CSVGVPRIHEQYF.